This entry concerns a single TCR beta chain. No antigen is known for it. The source of the sample is a study of OX40 agonist ivuxolimab in advanced cancers. Turning to the study itself: An anti-OX40 (CD134) antibody with agonistic activity, ivuxolimab, was administered to patients. Prior therapy, whether anti-PD-1, anti-PD-L1 or anti-CTLA-4, was allowed, and roughly 41% had some. Study results and limitations: CD8+ T cells (on average) carried more expanded clones than CD4+ T cells. Circulating CD4+ and CD8+ T cells showed clonal expansion by week 6 at 0.1 to 3.0 mg/kg.

This CDR3 contains 16 residues. Germline V gives CDR1 SGHVS, CDR2 FQNEAQ. Deletions cut 4 bases from V and 1 base from J, with 16 bases between. The protocol was immunoSEQ multiplex PCR, while the TCRdb copy is restricted to in-frame clones and leaves out a portion. Of 78,000 or so clones in the sample, 88% were seen once. The sequences come from CD4+ or CD8+ T cells sorted from blood, collected in a trial of the OX40 agonist ivuxolimab. The chain has TRBV7-8 and TRBJ1-1, with D maybe TRBD1 (5 bases). This TCR came from an adult with an advanced solid tumor such as melanoma, head and neck, liver or kidney cancer. The CDR3 loop is CASSSNSGRRNTEAFF. In DNA, the CDR3 is TGTGCCAGCAGCTCCAACTCGGGACGGAGGAACACTGAAGCTTTCTTT.